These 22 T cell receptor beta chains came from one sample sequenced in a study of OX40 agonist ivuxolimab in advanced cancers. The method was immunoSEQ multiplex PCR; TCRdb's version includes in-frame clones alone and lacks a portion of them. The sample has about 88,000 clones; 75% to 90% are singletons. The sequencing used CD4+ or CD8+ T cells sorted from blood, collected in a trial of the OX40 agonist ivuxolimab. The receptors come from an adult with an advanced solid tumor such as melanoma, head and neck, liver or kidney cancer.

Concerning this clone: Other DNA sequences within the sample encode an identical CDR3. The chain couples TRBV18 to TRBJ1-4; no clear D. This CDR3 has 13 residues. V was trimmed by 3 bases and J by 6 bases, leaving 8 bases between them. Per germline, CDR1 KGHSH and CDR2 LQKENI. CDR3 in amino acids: CASSPRLDEKLFF. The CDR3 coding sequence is TGTGCCAGCTCACCTCGCCTCGATGAAAAACTGTTTTTT.

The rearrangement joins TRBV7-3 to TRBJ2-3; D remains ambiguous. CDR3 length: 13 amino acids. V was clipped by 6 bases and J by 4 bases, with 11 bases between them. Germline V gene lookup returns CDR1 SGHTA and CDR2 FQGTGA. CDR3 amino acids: CASSPTGSDTQYF. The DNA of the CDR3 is TGTGCCAGCAGTCCAACTGGCTCAGATACGCAGTATTTT.

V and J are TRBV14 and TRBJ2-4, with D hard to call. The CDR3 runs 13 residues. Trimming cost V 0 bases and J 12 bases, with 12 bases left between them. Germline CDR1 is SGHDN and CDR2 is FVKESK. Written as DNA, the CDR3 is TGTGCCAGCAGCCAAGATCTGTCTACCCCTCAGTACTTC. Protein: CASSQDLSTPQYF.

CDR3 DNA sequence: TGTGCCTGGGCCGGGACGGTCGAGCAGTACTTC. It encodes CAWAGTVEQYF. The chain recombines TRBV30 with TRBJ2-7; D possibly matches TRBD1 or TRBD2 (5 bases each). Deletions cut 5 bases from V and 6 bases from J, with 11 bases between. Germline V lookup: CDR1 GTSNPN, CDR2 SVGIG (reference sequence). The CDR3 is 11 amino acids. Full variable domain (missing parts from reference TRBV30 and TRBJ2-7): SQTIHQWPATLVQPVGSPLSLECTVEGTSNPNLYWYRQAAGRGLQLLFYSVGIGQISSEVPQNLSASRPQDRQFILSSKKLLLSDSGFYLCAWAGTVEQYFGPGTRLTVT.

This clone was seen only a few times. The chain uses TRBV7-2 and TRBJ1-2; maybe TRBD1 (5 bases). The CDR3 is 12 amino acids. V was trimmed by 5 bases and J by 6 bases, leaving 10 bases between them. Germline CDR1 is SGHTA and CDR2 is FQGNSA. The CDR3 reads CASSQAGDGYTF. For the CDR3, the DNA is TGTGCCAGCAGCCAGGCGGGGGATGGCTACACCTTC.

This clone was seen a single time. The CDR3 DNA reads TGTGCCAGCAGCAAAGTTTGGACAGGGGCCTACGAGCAGTACGTC. It specifies CASSKVWTGAYEQYV. V is TRBV21-1 and J is TRBJ2-7; the D call of TRBD1 is as the table states it, not checked on the DNA. TRBV21-1 is reported as a pseudogene. CDR3 size: 15 residues.

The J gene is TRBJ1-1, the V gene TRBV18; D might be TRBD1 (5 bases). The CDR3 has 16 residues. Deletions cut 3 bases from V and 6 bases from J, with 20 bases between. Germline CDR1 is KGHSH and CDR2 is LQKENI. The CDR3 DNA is TGTGCCAGCTCACCCCAAACGGGGCGCGTAGCTTCTGAAGCTTTCTTT. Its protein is CASSPQTGRVASEAFF.

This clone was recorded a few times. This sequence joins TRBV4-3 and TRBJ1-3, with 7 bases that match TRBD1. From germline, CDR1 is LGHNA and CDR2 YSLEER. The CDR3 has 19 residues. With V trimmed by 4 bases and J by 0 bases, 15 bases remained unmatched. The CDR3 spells CASSPAGTVKLISGNTIYF. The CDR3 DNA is TGCGCCAGCAGCCCGGCCGGGACAGTAAAATTAATCTCTGGAAACACCATATATTTT.

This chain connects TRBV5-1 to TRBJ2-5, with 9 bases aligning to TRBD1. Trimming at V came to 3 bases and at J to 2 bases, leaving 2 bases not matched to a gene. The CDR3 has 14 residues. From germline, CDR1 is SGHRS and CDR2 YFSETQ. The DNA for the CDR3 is TGCGCCAGCAGCTGGGGACAGGGACAAGAGACCCAGTACTTC. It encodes CASSWGQGQETQYF.

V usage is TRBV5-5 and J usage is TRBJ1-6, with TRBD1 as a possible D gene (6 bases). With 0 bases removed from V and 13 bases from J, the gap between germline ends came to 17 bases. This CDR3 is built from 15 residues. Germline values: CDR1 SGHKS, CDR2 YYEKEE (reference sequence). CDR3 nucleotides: TGTGCCAGCAGCTTGGAGGCAGGGGTATCTATCCCCCTCCACTTT. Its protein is CASSLEAGVSIPLHF.

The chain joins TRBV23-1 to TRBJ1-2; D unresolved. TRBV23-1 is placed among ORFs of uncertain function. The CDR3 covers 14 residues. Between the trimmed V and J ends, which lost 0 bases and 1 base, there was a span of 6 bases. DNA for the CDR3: TGCGCCAGCAGTCAATCCCAGATTAACTATGGCTACACCTTC. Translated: CASSQSQINYGYTF.

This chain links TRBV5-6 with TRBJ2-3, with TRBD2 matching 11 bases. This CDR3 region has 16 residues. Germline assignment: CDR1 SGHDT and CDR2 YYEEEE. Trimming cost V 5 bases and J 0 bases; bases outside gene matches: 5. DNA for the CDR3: TGTGCCAGCAGTTCCGGGACTAGCGGTAGCACAGATACGCAGTATTTT. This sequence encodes CASSSGTSGSTDTQYF.

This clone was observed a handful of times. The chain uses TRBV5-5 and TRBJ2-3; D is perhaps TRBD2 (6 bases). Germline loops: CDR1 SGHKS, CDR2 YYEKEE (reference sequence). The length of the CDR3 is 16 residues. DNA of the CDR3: TGTGCTTCGCAGAACGGGTATGCGGGAAACGCAGATACGCAGTATTTT. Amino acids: CASQNGYAGNADTQYF.

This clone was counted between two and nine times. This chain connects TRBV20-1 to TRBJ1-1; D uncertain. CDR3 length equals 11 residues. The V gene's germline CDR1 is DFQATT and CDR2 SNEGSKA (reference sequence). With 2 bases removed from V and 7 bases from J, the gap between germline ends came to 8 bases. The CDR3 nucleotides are TGCAGTGCTAGATCGGAGAATGAAGCTTTCTTT. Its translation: CSARSENEAFF.

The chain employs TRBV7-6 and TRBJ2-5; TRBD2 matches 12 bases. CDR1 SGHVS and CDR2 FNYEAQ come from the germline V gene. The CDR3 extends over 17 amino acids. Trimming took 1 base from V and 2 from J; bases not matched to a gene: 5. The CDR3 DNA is TGTGCCAGCAGCTTAGGCCTAGCGGGGGGGGGACAAGAGACCCAGTACTTC. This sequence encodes CASSLGLAGGGQETQYF.

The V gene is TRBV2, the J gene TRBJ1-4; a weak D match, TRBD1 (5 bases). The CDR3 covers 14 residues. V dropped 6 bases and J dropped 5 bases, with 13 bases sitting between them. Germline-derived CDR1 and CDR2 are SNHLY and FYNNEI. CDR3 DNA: TGTGCCAGCAGCGGGACGCACAGGAATGAAAAACTGTTTTTT. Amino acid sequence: CASSGTHRNEKLFF.

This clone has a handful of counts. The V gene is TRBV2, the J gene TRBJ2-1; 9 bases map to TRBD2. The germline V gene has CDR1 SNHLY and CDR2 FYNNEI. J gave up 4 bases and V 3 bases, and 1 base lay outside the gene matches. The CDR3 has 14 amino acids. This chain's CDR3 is CASSELAGYNEQFF. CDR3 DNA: TGTGCCAGCAGTGAGCTAGCGGGATACAATGAGCAGTTCTTC. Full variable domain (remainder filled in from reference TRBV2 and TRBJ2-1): EPEVTQTPSHQVTQMGQEVILRCVPISNHLYFYWYRQILGQKVEFLVSFYNNEISEKSEIFDDQFSVERPDGSNFTLKIRSTKLEDSAMYFCASSELAGYNEQFFGPGTRLTVL.

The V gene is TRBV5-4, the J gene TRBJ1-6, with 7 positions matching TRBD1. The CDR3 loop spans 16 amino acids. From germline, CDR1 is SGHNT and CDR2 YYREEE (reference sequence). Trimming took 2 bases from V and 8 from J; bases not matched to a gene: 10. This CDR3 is CASSFMAGGRDSPLHF. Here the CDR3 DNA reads TGTGCCAGCAGCTTTATGGCAGGGGGAAGAGATTCACCCCTCCACTTT.

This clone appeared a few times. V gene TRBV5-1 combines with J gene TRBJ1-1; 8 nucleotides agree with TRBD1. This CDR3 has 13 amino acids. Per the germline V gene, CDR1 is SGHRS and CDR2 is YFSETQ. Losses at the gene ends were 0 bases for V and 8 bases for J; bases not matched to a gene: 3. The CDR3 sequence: CASSLADRGEAFF. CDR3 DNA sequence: TGCGCCAGCAGCTTGGCCGACAGGGGCGAAGCTTTCTTT.

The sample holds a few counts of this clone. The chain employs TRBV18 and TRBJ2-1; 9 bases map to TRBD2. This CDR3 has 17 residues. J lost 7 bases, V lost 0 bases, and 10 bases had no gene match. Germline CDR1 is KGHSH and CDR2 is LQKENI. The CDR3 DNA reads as TGTGCCAGCTCACCACCACTCGATAGCGGGAGAACAAATGAGCAGTTCTTC. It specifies CASSPPLDSGRTNEQFF.

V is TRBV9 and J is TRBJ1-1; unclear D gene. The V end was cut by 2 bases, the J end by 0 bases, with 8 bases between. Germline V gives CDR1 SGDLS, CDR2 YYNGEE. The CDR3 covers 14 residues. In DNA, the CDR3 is TGTGCCAGCAGCGTTGAGCTACTGAACACTGAAGCTTTCTTT. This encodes CASSVELLNTEAFF.

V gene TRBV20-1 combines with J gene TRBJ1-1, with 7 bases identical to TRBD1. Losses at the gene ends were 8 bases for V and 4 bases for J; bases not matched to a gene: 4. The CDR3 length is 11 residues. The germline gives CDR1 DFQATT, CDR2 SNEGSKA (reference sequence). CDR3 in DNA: TGCAGTAGACAGGGTGGCACTGAAGCTTTCTTT. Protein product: CSRQGGTEAFF.